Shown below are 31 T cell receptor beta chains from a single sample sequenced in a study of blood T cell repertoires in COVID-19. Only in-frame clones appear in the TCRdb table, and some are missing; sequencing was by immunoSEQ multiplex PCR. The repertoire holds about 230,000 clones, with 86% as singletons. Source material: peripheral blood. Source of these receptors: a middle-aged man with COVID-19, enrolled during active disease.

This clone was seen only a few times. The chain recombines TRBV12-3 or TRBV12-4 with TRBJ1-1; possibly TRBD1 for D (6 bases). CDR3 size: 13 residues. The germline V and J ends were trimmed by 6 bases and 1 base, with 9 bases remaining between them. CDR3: CASSQGRNTEAFF. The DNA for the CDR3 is TGTGCCAGCAGCCAGGGGAGGAACACTGAAGCTTTCTTT.

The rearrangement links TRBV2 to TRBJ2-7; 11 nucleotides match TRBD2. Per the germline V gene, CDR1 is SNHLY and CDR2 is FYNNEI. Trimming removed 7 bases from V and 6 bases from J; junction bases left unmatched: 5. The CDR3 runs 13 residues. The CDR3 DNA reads TGTGCCAGCACGCAGCTAGCGGGAGGCGAGCAGTACTTC. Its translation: CASTQLAGGEQYF.

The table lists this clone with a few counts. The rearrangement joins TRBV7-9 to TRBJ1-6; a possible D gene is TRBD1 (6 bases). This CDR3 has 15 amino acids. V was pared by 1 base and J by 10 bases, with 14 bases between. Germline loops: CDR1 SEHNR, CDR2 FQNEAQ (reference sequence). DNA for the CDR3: TGTGCCAGCAGCTTAGGAGGGGGGGATCACTCACCCCTCCACTTT. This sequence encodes CASSLGGGDHSPLHF.

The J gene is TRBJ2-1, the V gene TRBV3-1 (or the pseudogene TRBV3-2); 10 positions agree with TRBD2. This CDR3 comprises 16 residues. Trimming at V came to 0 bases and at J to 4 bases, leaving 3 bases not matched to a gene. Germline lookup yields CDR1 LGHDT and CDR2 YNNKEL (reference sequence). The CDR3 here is CASSQDLAGGYNEQFF. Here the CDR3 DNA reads TGTGCCAGCAGCCAAGACTTAGCGGGAGGTTACAATGAGCAGTTCTTC.

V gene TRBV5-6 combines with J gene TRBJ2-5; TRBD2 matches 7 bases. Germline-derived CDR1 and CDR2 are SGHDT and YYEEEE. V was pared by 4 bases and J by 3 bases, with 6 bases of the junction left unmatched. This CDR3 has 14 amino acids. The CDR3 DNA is TGTGCCAGCAGCCCTGCCGGACTAGAAGAGACCCAGTACTTC. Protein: CASSPAGLEETQYF.

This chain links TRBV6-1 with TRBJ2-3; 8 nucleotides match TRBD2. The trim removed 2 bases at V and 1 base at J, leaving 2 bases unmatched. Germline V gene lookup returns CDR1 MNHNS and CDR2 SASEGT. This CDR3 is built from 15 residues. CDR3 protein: CASSERRGGTDTQYF. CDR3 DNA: TGTGCCAGCAGTGAACGGCGGGGGGGCACAGATACGCAGTATTTT.

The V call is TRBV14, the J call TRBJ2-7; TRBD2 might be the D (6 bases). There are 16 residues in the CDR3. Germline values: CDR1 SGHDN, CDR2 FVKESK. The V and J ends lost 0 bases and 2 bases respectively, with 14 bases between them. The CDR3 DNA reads TGTGCCAGCAGCCAAGATCGGAGGGTCGGTGCCTACGAGCAGTACTTC. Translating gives CASSQDRRVGAYEQYF.

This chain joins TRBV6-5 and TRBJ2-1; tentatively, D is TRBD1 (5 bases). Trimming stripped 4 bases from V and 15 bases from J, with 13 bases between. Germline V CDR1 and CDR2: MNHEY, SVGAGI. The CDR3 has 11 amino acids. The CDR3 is CASSSRQIWFF. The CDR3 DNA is TGTGCCAGCAGTTCCCGACAGATTTGGTTCTTC.

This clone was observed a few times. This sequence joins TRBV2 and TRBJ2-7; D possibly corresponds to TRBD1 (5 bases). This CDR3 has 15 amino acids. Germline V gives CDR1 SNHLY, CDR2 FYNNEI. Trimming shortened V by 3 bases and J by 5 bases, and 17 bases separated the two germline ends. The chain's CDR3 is CASSDPNTGDHEQYF. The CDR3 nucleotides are TGTGCCAGCAGTGACCCCAATACAGGTGACCACGAGCAGTACTTC.

CDR3 amino acids: CASSPASRGITKETQYF. As DNA, the CDR3 is TGCGCCAGCAGCCCCGCTAGTCGGGGGATTACTAAAGAGACCCAGTACTTC. V and J are TRBV5-1 and TRBJ2-5; perhaps TRBD2 as D (6 bases). The CDR3 consists of 17 residues. V lost 4 bases and J 3 bases, leaving 22 bases between the germline ends. Germline V gene lookup returns CDR1 SGHRS and CDR2 YFSETQ. The whole variable domain, remainder taken from reference TRBV5-1 and TRBJ2-5, is KAGVTQTPRYLIKTRGQQVTLSCSPISGHRSVSWYQQTPGQGLQFLFEYFSETQRNKGNFPGRFSGRQFSNSRSEMNVSTLELGDSALYLCASSPASRGITKETQYFGPGTRLLVL.

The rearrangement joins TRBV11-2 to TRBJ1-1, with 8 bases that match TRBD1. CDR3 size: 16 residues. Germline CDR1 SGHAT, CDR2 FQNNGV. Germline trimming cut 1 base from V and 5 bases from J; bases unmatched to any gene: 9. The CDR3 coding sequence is TGTGCCAGCAGCTTAGTCGGGACAGGTTTGATTACTGAAGCTTTCTTT. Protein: CASSLVGTGLITEAFF.

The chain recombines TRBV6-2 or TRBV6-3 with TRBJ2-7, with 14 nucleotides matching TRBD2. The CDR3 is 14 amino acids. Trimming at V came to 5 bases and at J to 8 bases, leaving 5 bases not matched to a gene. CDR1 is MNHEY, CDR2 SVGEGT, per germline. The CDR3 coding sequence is TGTGCCAGCAGTCCCGGGACTAGCGGGGGACAGCAGTACTTC. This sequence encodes CASSPGTSGGQQYF.

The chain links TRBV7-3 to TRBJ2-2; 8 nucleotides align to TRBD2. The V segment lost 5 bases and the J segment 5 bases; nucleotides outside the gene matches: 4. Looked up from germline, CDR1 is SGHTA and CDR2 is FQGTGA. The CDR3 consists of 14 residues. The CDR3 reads CASSRPSGTGELFF. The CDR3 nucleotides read TGTGCCAGCAGCCGCCCTAGCGGGACCGGGGAGCTGTTTTTT.

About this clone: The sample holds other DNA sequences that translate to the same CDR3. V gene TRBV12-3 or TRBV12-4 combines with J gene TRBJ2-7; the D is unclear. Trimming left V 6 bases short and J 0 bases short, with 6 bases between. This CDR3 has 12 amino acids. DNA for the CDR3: TGTGCCAGCAGCCCGGGCTCCTACGAGCAGTACTTC. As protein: CASSPGSYEQYF.

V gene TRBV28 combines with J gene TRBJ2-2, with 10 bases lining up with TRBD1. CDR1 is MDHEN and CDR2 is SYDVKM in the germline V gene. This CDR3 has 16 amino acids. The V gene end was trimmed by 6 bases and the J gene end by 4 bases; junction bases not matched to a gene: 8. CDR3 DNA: TGTGCCAGCAGCGACCGGGACAGGGGTCTCACCGGGGAGCTGTTTTTT. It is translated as CASSDRDRGLTGELFF.

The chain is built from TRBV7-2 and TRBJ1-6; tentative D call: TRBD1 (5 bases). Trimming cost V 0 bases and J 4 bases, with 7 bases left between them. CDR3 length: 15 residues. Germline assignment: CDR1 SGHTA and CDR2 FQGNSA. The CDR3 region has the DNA TGTGCCAGCAGCTTAGCGGACAAATATAATTCACCCCTCCACTTT. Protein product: CASSLADKYNSPLHF. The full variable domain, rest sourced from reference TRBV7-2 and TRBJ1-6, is GAGVSQSPSNKVTEKGKDVELRCDPISGHTALYWYRQSLGQGLEFLIYFQGNSAPDKSGLPSDRFSAERTGGSVSTLTIQRTQQEDSAVYLCASSLADKYNSPLHFGNGTRLTVT.

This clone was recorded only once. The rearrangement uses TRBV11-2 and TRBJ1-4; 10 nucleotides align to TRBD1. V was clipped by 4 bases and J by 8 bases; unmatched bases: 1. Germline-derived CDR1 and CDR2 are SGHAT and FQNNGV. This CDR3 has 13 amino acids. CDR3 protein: CASSWTGGEKLFF. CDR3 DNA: TGTGCCAGCAGCTGGACAGGGGGAGAAAAACTGTTTTTT.

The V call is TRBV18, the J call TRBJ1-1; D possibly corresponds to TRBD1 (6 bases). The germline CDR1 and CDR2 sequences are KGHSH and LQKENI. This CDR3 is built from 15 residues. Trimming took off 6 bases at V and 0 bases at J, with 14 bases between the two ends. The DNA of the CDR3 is TGTGCCAGCTCCACAGGGAGCGGCATGAACACTGAAGCTTTCTTT. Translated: CASSTGSGMNTEAFF. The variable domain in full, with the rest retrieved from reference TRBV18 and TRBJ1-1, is NAGVMQNPRHLVRRRGQEARLRCSPMKGHSHVYWYRQLPEEGLKFMVYLQKENIIDESGMPKERFSAEFPKEGPSILRIQQVVRGDSAAYFCASSTGSGMNTEAFFGQGTRLTVV.

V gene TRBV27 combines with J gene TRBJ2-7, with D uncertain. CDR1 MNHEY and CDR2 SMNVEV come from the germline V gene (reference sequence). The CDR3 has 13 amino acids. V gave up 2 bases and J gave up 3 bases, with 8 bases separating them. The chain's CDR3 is CASSLGRNYEQYF. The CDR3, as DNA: TGTGCCAGCAGTTTAGGCAGAAACTACGAGCAGTACTTC.

The CDR3 region is CASSQGDNYNSPLHF. The CDR3 coding sequence is TGTGCCAGCAGCCAGGGGGACAACTATAATTCACCCCTCCACTTT. This chain joins TRBV14 and TRBJ1-6, with D tentatively TRBD1 (6 bases). CDR3 length equals 15 residues. Germline V gene sequence: CDR1 SGHDN, CDR2 FVKESK. V was pared by 3 bases and J by 3 bases, with 9 bases between.

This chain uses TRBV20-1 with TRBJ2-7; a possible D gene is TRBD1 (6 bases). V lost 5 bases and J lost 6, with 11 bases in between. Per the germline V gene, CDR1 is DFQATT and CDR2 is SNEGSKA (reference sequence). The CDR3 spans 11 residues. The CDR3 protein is CSASDRSEQYF. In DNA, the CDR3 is TGCAGTGCTTCAGACAGGAGCGAGCAGTACTTC.

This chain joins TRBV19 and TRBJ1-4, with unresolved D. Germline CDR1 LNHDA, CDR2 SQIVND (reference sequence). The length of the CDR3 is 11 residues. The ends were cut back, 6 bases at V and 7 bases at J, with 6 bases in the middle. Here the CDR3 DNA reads TGTGCCAGTAGCGGGAGTGAAAAACTGTTTTTT. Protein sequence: CASSGSEKLFF.

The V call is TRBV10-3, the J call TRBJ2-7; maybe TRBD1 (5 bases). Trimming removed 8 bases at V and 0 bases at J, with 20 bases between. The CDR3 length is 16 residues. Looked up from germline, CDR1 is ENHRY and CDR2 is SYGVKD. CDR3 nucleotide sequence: TGTGCCATCGGCGGCAGGGCCCAGACCGCCTCCTACGAGCAGTACTTC. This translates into CAIGGRAQTASYEQYF.

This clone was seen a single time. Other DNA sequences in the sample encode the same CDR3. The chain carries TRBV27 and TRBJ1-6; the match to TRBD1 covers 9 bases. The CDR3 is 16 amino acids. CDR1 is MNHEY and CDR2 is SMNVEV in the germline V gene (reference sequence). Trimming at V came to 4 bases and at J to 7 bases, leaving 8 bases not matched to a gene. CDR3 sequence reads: CASSSLTGTGNSPLHF. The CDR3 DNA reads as TGTGCCAGCAGTTCGCTGACCGGGACAGGGAATTCACCCCTCCACTTT.

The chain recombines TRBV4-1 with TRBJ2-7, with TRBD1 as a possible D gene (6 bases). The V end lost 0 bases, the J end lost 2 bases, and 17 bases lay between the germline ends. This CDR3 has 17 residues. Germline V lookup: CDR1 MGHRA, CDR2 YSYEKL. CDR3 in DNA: TGCGCCAGCAGCCAAGATCAAGAGACAGGAGGAACCTACGAGCAGTACTTC. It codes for CASSQDQETGGTYEQYF.

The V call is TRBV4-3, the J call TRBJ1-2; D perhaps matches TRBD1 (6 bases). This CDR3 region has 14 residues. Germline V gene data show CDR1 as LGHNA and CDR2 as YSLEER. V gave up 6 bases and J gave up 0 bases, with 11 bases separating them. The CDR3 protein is CASSLGASNYGYTF. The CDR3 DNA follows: TGCGCCAGCAGTTTGGGGGCCTCTAACTATGGCTACACCTTC.

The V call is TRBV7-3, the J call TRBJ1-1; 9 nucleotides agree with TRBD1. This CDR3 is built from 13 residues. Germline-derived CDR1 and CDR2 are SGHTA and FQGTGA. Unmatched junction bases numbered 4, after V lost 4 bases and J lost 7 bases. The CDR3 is CASSSDRGFEAFF. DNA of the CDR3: TGTGCCAGCAGCTCCGACAGGGGGTTTGAAGCTTTCTTT.

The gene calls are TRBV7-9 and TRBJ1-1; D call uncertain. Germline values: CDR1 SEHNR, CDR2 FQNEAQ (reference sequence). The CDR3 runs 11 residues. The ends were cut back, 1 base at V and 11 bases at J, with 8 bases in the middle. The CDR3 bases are TGTGCCAGCAGCTTAGACATGTGGGCTTTCTTT. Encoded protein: CASSLDMWAFF.

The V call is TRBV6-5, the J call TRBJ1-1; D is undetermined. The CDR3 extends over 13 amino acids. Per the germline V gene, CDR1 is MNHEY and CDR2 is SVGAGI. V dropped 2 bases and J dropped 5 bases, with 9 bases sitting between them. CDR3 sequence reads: CASSYGMRTEAFF. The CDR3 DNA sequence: TGTGCCAGCAGTTACGGAATGAGGACTGAAGCTTTCTTT.

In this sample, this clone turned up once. Written as DNA, the CDR3 is TGTGCCTGGAGAGGACGGACAGGGTCCCAGAATGGCTACACCTTC. Translating it yields CAWRGRTGSQNGYTF. The chain combines TRBV30 with TRBJ1-2; 8 bases align to TRBD1. Germline assignment: CDR1 GTSNPN and CDR2 SVGIG (reference sequence). J lost 6 bases, V lost 3 bases, and 12 bases had no gene match. This CDR3 region has 15 residues.

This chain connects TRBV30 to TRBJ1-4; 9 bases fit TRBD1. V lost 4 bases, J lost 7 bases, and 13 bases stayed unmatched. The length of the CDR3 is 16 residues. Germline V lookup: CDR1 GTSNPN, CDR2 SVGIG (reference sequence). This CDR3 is CAWTRGVQGAIEKLFF. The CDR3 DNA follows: TGTGCCTGGACCCGAGGGGTACAGGGGGCGATTGAAAAACTGTTTTTT.